The 18 T cell receptor beta chains presented below share a single source sample, sequenced in a study of blood T cell repertoires in COVID-19. Clones were read by immunoSEQ multiplex PCR, and TCRdb kept only the in-frame ones, dropping some. Here the sample spans 120,000 or so clones, 87% being singletons. Material: peripheral blood. Receptor source: a human donor in a cohort sampled during active COVID-19.

This chain uses TRBV12-3 or TRBV12-4 with TRBJ2-5; maybe TRBD2 (6 bases). This CDR3 spans 12 amino acids. The germline V and J ends were trimmed by 4 bases and 9 bases, with 12 bases remaining between them. The DNA of the CDR3 is TGTGCCAGCAGTTCCGGGGGTGTGGCCCAGTACTTC. Translating it yields CASSSGGVAQYF.

This clone has just one count. This chain uses TRBV5-1 with TRBJ2-7, with D possibly being TRBD1 (6 bases). From germline, CDR1 is SGHRS and CDR2 YFSETQ. CDR3 size: 14 residues. V was pared by 1 base and J by 3 bases, with 11 bases between. The CDR3 region has the DNA TGCGCCAGCAGCTTGCCACGACAGGACTACGAGCAGTACTTC. Its translation: CASSLPRQDYEQYF.

The chain links TRBV24-1 to TRBJ2-3, with D maybe TRBD1 (7 bases). The CDR3 runs 14 residues. Deletions cut 5 bases from V and 3 bases from J, with 11 bases between. Germline-derived CDR1 and CDR2 are KGHDR and SFDVKD. The CDR3 loop is CATSAAGGTDTQYF. The CDR3 nucleotides are TGTGCCACCAGTGCGGCAGGGGGGACAGATACGCAGTATTTT.

This CDR3 is CASYNSGANVLTF. As DNA, the CDR3 is TGTGCCAGTTATAACTCTGGGGCCAACGTCCTGACTTTC. The genes are TRBV28 and TRBJ2-6; D remains unclear. The V gene's germline CDR1 is MDHEN and CDR2 SYDVKM. V lost 9 bases and J 0 bases, leaving 6 bases between the germline ends. The CDR3 is 13 amino acids.

The genes are TRBV5-1 and TRBJ2-3; the D gene is possibly TRBD2 (6 bases). This CDR3 region has 15 residues. V dropped 7 bases and J dropped 6 bases, with 21 bases sitting between them. Germline V gene lookup returns CDR1 SGHRS and CDR2 YFSETQ. The CDR3 DNA reads as TGCGCCAGCGCAATAGTTGGGGGACGGGAGGATACGCAGTATTTT. Protein sequence: CASAIVGGREDTQYF.

This clone was detected once. V usage is TRBV9 and J usage is TRBJ2-5; D perhaps matches TRBD1 (6 bases). V was clipped by 0 bases and J by 4 bases, with 16 bases between them. CDR3 size: 16 residues. Per the germline V gene, CDR1 is SGDLS and CDR2 is YYNGEE. CDR3 coding DNA: TGTGCCAGCAGCGTAGGAGGTCAGGGGATCGGAGAGACCCAGTACTTC. It yields the protein CASSVGGQGIGETQYF.

This chain joins TRBV3-1 (or the pseudogene TRBV3-2) and TRBJ2-4; tentatively, D is TRBD2 (6 bases). CDR3 length: 15 amino acids. V lost 1 base and J 8 bases, leaving 15 bases between the germline ends. The germline V gene has CDR1 LGHDT and CDR2 YNNKEL (reference sequence). CDR3 region: CASSQVVGGVDIQYF. The CDR3 region has the DNA TGTGCCAGCAGCCAAGTGGTTGGAGGGGTGGACATTCAGTACTTC.

The V and J genes are TRBV9 and TRBJ2-2, with 8 positions matching TRBD2. V gave up 4 bases and J gave up 2 bases; unmatched junction bases: 22. The CDR3 length is 21 residues. Germline values: CDR1 SGDLS, CDR2 YYNGEE. This chain's CDR3 is CASSYHQTSASIWVNTGELFF. The DNA of the CDR3 is TGTGCCAGCAGCTACCACCAGACTAGCGCATCCATCTGGGTCAACACCGGGGAGCTGTTTTTT.

V gene TRBV7-9 combines with J gene TRBJ1-1; no reliable D call. The CDR3 has 12 residues. Trimming took 5 bases from V and 5 from J, leaving 9 bases between them. The germline V gene has CDR1 SEHNR and CDR2 FQNEAQ (reference sequence). The CDR3 DNA reads as TGTGCCAGCAGCCCAAGAGGGACTGAAGCTTTCTTT. As protein: CASSPRGTEAFF.

V usage is TRBV6-4 and J usage is TRBJ1-6; no clear D. Per the germline V gene, CDR1 is MRHNA and CDR2 is SNTAGT. This CDR3 is built from 13 residues. The ends were cut back, 6 bases at V and 7 bases at J, with 10 bases in the middle. The CDR3 loop is CASSARGNSPLHF. CDR3 nucleotide sequence: TGTGCCAGCAGCGCCAGAGGGAATTCACCCCTCCACTTT.

The V and J genes are TRBV6-5 and TRBJ2-7, with a weak D call TRBD1 (6 bases). V lost 7 bases, J lost 4 bases, and 14 bases lay in between. Germline V gene data show CDR1 as MNHEY and CDR2 as SVGAGI. This CDR3 is built from 13 residues. CDR3 DNA sequence: TGTGCCAGCACTCAAACAGGGTCGTACGAGCAGTACTTC. The encoded protein is CASTQTGSYEQYF.

The rearrangement joins TRBV3-1 (or the pseudogene TRBV3-2) to TRBJ2-7; maybe TRBD2 (5 bases). The germline V gene has CDR1 LGHDT and CDR2 YNNKEL (reference sequence). The germline V and J ends were trimmed by 4 bases and 0 bases, with 10 bases remaining between them. The CDR3 has 14 amino acids. The CDR3 is CASSPPRGSYEQYF. CDR3 in DNA: TGTGCCAGCAGCCCACCCCGGGGCTCCTACGAGCAGTACTTC.

The chain combines TRBV3-1 (or the pseudogene TRBV3-2) with TRBJ2-1; 16 bases map to TRBD2. V gave up 0 bases and J gave up 2 bases; unmatched junction bases: 7. The CDR3 is 20 residues long. In germline, CDR1 is LGHDT, CDR2 YNNKEL (reference sequence). In DNA, the CDR3 is TGTGCCAGCAGCCAAGACCCGGGACTAGCGGGGGGGCTGACCTACAATGAGCAGTTCTTC. Protein sequence: CASSQDPGLAGGLTYNEQFF.

V usage is TRBV5-4 and J usage is TRBJ2-3; D might be TRBD2 (6 bases). Trimming removed 2 bases from V and 0 bases from J, with 7 bases in between. The V gene's germline CDR1 is SGHNT and CDR2 YYREEE (reference sequence). There are 14 residues in the CDR3. DNA of the CDR3: TGTGCCAGCAGCTTCGGACTAAGCACAGATACGCAGTATTTT. Its protein is CASSFGLSTDTQYF.

The chain recombines TRBV6-5 with TRBJ2-5, with 8 bases identical to TRBD1. Trimming cost V 6 bases and J 2 bases; bases outside gene matches: 8. The CDR3 is 15 residues long. Germline values: CDR1 MNHEY, CDR2 SVGAGI. As DNA, the CDR3 is TGTGCCAGCAGGCGACCGGGACAGGCACAAGAGACCCAGTACTTC. Translated: CASRRPGQAQETQYF.

This chain uses TRBV27 with TRBJ2-5, with 9 bases that match TRBD1. The V segment lost 1 base and the J segment 4 bases; nucleotides outside the gene matches: 7. The germline V gene encodes CDR1 MNHEY and CDR2 SMNVEV (reference sequence). The CDR3 totals 16 residues. The CDR3 region is CASSLFSQGARETQYF. The DNA for the CDR3 is TGTGCCAGCAGTTTATTCTCACAGGGGGCGCGAGAGACCCAGTACTTC.

The chain has TRBV5-1 and TRBJ2-5, with TRBD2 identical over 8 bases. The germline CDR1 and CDR2 sequences are SGHRS and YFSETQ. The CDR3 totals 13 residues. The junction had 3 bases not matched to a gene; V was cut back by 4 bases and J by 4 bases. The CDR3 DNA follows: TGCGCCAGCAGCGGCGGGGGGCGAGAGACCCAGTACTTC. Its protein product is CASSGGGRETQYF.

V is TRBV12-5 and J is TRBJ1-5; D is undetermined. V lost 6 bases and J 0 bases, leaving 9 bases between the germline ends. Germline CDR1 reads LGHNT; CDR2 reads FRNRAP. CDR3 size: 14 residues. The CDR3 bases are TGTGCTAGTGGCAAAGACACTAGCAATCAGCCCCAGCATTTT. This gives the protein CASGKDTSNQPQHF.